Below, one T cell receptor (beta chain) is given with its context. A read error is possible here, since a much larger clone lies one base away. This entry comes from a study of metastatic and nonmetastatic thyroid tumors. TCRdb redid the clone calls on the PCR reads using MiXCR. The data show under 50,000 clones, more than 20% seen once. Patients underwent thyroid surgery, and none had received any treatment before it. V lost 0 bases and J lost 4, with 15 bases in between. CDR3 size: 16 residues. Germline V CDR1 and CDR2: SGHDT, YYEEEE. The sample comprised blood. The sequence derives from a male donor with papillary thyroid cancer or a benign thyroid nodule (not recorded which). Some clones in this sample may be carry-over from other donors' samples. The V and J genes are TRBV5-6 and TRBJ2-3; tentative D call: TRBD2 (5 bases). The CDR3 reads CASSLAEDFHADTQYF. The CDR3 DNA sequence: TGTGCCAGCAGCTTGGCCGAGGACTTCCACGCAGATACGCAGTATTTT.